This entry features one T cell receptor (beta chain) sequence. No antigen is known for it. The data belong to a study of T-cell memory formation after mild COVID-19. Study results and limitations: Most CD4+ clones that shrank were in CM and EM, while CD8+ ones turned up in EMRA. CD4+ bias marked clones expanding day 15 to 37, unlike balanced contracting clones.

Sample barcodes and UMIs were carried by the TCR alpha and TCR beta cDNA libraries that 5'RACE generated with constant-segment primers. TCRdb reprocessed the 5' RACE reads with MiXCR, giving one entry per CDR3 protein. The table has roughly 89,000 distinct CDR3 sequences, roughly 16% seen once. The TCR originated in a man between 18 and 35 years old who had mild COVID-19 (a few samples of this study predate the infection). Cell type and time point are not known. Sequencing used PBMCs or a T cell subset sorted from them (not recorded which).

DNA of the CDR3: TGTGCCAGTAGCCCTTATGCGGGGCTCACAGATACGCAGTATTTT. Translated, it gives CASSPYAGLTDTQYF. The chain combines TRBV19 with TRBJ2-3, with D possibly TRBD2 on 6 matching bases. The CDR3 contains 15 residues. V lost 6 bases, J lost 2 bases, and 15 bases lay in between. Germline values: CDR1 LNHDA, CDR2 SQIVND (reference sequence).